The 32 T cell receptor beta chains below come from one sample, sequenced in a study of blood T cell repertoires in COVID-19. This table comes from immunoSEQ multiplex PCR, and its TCRdb copy is limited to in-frame clones, with some not included. The sample has 400,000 or so clones; roughly 88% are singletons. Sequenced input: PBMCs or T cells enriched from blood (not recorded which). The source is a man aged 18 to 29 who had recovered from COVID-19.

This sequence joins TRBV28 and TRBJ2-2; possible D gene TRBD1, 5 bases. Germline loops: CDR1 MDHEN, CDR2 SYDVKM. The CDR3 spans 15 residues. The V end was cut by 1 base, the J end by 4 bases, with 10 bases between. The CDR3 DNA sequence: TGTGCCAGCAGTTTATCCGACAGAGCCACCGGGGAGCTGTTTTTT. Translation gives CASSLSDRATGELFF.

This chain uses TRBV29-1 with TRBJ1-3; D remains ambiguous. CDR1 and CDR2 from the germline V gene are SQVTM and ANQGSEA. CDR3 length equals 12 residues. Trimming removed 8 bases at V and 4 bases at J, with 12 bases between. The CDR3 nucleotides are TGCAGCCCCTTGGGAGCCGGAAACACCATATATTTT. Amino acids: CSPLGAGNTIYF.

This chain connects TRBV5-4 to TRBJ2-7, with 8 bases identical to TRBD2. CDR1 and CDR2 from the germline V gene are SGHNT and YYREEE (reference sequence). The CDR3 is 15 amino acids. The J segment lost 4 bases and the V segment lost 4 bases, leaving 10 bases of the junction unmatched. The CDR3 spells CASSPSGGRLYEQYF. For the CDR3, the DNA is TGTGCCAGCAGCCCCTCGGGCGGGAGGCTTTACGAGCAGTACTTC.

Worth noting for this clone: This sample includes further DNA sequences coding for the same CDR3. The CDR3 region has the DNA TGTGCCAGCAGTCCAGGGGTGGGAAACACCATATATTTT. This encodes CASSPGVGNTIYF. J is TRBJ1-3 and V is TRBV12-3 or TRBV12-4; possible D gene TRBD1, 6 bases. The V gene lost 5 bases and the J gene lost 4 bases, with 9 bases spanning the gap. CDR3 length equals 13 residues.

The chain recombines TRBV28 with TRBJ1-5; tentative D call: TRBD1 (6 bases). The germline V gene encodes CDR1 MDHEN and CDR2 SYDVKM. The V gene lost 2 bases and the J gene lost 7 bases, with 21 bases spanning the gap. The CDR3 loop spans 17 amino acids. CDR3 nucleotides: TGTGCCAGCAGTTTAGCGGCGACGGGAGGGGGGCACCAGCCCCAGCATTTT. It yields the protein CASSLAATGGGHQPQHF.

This clone was detected once. The chain employs TRBV9 and TRBJ2-5, with D perhaps matching TRBD1 (6 bases). There are 14 residues in the CDR3. Trimming shortened V by 0 bases and J by 5 bases, and 11 bases separated the two germline ends. Germline V CDR1 and CDR2: SGDLS, YYNGEE. The CDR3 region has the DNA TGTGCCAGCAGCGTAGCAGGGGCCGGTGAGACCCAGTACTTC. As protein: CASSVAGAGETQYF.

The chain has TRBV10-3 and TRBJ1-1; 7 bases are a match to TRBD1. The CDR3 totals 14 residues. Germline CDR1 reads ENHRY; CDR2 reads SYGVKD. Trimming cost V 6 bases and J 1 base; bases outside gene matches: 5. DNA for the CDR3: TGTGCCATCAGCCGACAGGGTCCGAACACTGAAGCTTTCTTT. The encoded protein is CAISRQGPNTEAFF.

The V call is TRBV24-1, the J call TRBJ1-3; the D is unclear. V was clipped by 3 bases and J by 4 bases, with 9 bases between them. CDR3 length: 14 residues. Germline V gene data show CDR1 as KGHDR and CDR2 as SFDVKD. The CDR3 bases are TGTGCCACCAGTGATACCGGTCTGGGAAACACCATATATTTT. Its protein is CATSDTGLGNTIYF.

V is TRBV28 and J is TRBJ1-2; tentative D call: TRBD1 (5 bases). This CDR3 is 15 amino acids long. Trimming pared 6 bases from V and 4 bases from J, leaving 18 bases between. Germline lookup yields CDR1 MDHEN and CDR2 SYDVKM. CDR3 bases: TGTGCCAGCAGCCCAAGACAGTTGGCTATCTATGGCTACACCTTC. Residues: CASSPRQLAIYGYTF.

The genes are TRBV18 and TRBJ1-5, with D perhaps TRBD1 (5 bases). The CDR3 length is 15 residues. Germline CDR1 and CDR2: KGHSH and LQKENI. Trimming shortened V by 6 bases and J by 5 bases, and 17 bases separated the two germline ends. The CDR3 DNA reads as TGTGCCAGCTCGAACGGCTGGGGGGACGATCAGCCCCAGCATTTT. This translates into CASSNGWGDDQPQHF.

The V call is TRBV3-1 (or the pseudogene TRBV3-2), the J call TRBJ2-1, with D perhaps TRBD1 (6 bases). The germline V gene encodes CDR1 LGHDT and CDR2 YNNKEL (reference sequence). CDR3 size: 15 residues. Deletions cut 3 bases from V and 7 bases from J, with 16 bases between. CDR3 sequence reads: CASSHRGKVNNEQFF. CDR3 coding DNA: TGTGCCAGCAGCCACAGGGGTAAGGTCAATAATGAGCAGTTCTTC.

The chain links TRBV2 to TRBJ1-1; 7 bases are shared with TRBD1. Looked up from germline, CDR1 is SNHLY and CDR2 is FYNNEI. V gave up 10 bases and J gave up 2 bases; unmatched junction bases: 16. The CDR3 is made up of 16 amino acids. The CDR3 nucleotides are TGTGCCAAGACAGCAACACAGGGGCCTATCAACACTGAAGCTTTCTTT. As protein: CAKTATQGPINTEAFF. The variable domain in full, completed from reference TRBV2 and TRBJ1-1, reads EPEVTQTPSHQVTQMGQEVILRCVPISNHLYFYWYRQILGQKVEFLVSFYNNEISEKSEIFDDQFSVERPDGSNFTLKIRSTKLEDSAMYFCAKTATQGPINTEAFFGQGTRLTVV.

The J gene is TRBJ2-7, the V gene TRBV6-1; 8 bases fit TRBD2. Germline-derived CDR1 and CDR2 are MNHNS and SASEGT. J lost 3 bases, V lost 3 bases, and 16 bases had no gene match. CDR3 length: 18 residues. The CDR3 protein is CASSDPRLAILEFYEQYF. The CDR3 nucleotides are TGTGCCAGCAGTGACCCCCGACTAGCGATTTTGGAGTTCTACGAGCAGTACTTC.

This sequence joins TRBV5-4 and TRBJ2-3; 10 positions agree with TRBD1. The junction had 5 bases not matched to a gene; V was cut back by 0 bases and J by 4 bases. Per the germline V gene, CDR1 is SGHNT and CDR2 is YYREEE (reference sequence). The CDR3 extends over 16 amino acids. CDR3 DNA sequence: TGTGCCAGCAGCTTGGAGGGCGGGACAGGGGCAGATACGCAGTATTTT. Residues: CASSLEGGTGADTQYF.

The V gene is TRBV2, the J gene TRBJ1-2; D may be TRBD1 (5 bases). Trimming left V 5 bases short and J 11 bases short, with 15 bases between. The CDR3 covers 12 residues. Germline V gene lookup returns CDR1 SNHLY and CDR2 FYNNEI. In DNA, the CDR3 is TGTGCCAGCAGTACTCCCGGGGGAAGGTACACCTTC. This translates into CASSTPGGRYTF.

V and J are TRBV28 and TRBJ2-7; the match to TRBD2 covers 9 bases. V was pared by 5 bases and J by 5 bases, with 13 bases of the junction left unmatched. The CDR3 contains 16 residues. The germline gives CDR1 MDHEN, CDR2 SYDVKM. CDR3 loop: CASSPAGGGRSHEQYF. CDR3 nucleotide sequence: TGTGCCAGCAGTCCAGCGGGGGGCGGGAGGTCCCACGAGCAGTACTTC.

The genes are TRBV28 and TRBJ1-1, with TRBD1 matching over 9 bases. J gave up 5 bases and V 4 bases, and 5 bases lay outside the gene matches. Germline V gene data show CDR1 as MDHEN and CDR2 as SYDVKM. This CDR3 contains 14 residues. In DNA form, the CDR3 reads TGTGCCAGCAGTTCCGGGACAGGGAGGACTGAAGCTTTCTTT. It translates to CASSSGTGRTEAFF.

The CDR3 protein is CASSVGLADNEQFF. The CDR3 bases are TGTGCCAGCAGCGTAGGTCTAGCGGACAATGAGCAGTTCTTC. The V gene is TRBV9, the J gene TRBJ2-1; 7 nucleotides agree with TRBD2. CDR3 length: 14 amino acids. Germline assignment: CDR1 SGDLS and CDR2 YYNGEE. V shed 0 bases and J 5 bases; nucleotides not matched to a gene: 2.

The chain employs TRBV19 and TRBJ1-4; TRBD1 matches 10 bases. J lost 8 bases, V lost 8 bases, and 5 bases had no gene match. This CDR3 region has 13 residues. Germline CDR1 and CDR2: LNHDA and SQIVND (reference sequence). CDR3 bases: TGTGCCAGTCGGACAGGGGGAGAAGAAAAACTGTTTTTT. As protein: CASRTGGEEKLFF. The full variable domain, completed using reference TRBV19 and TRBJ1-4, is DGGITQSPKYLFRKEGQNVTLSCEQNLNHDAMYWYRQDPGQGLRLIYYSQIVNDFQKGDIAEGYSVSREKKESFPLTVTSAQKNPTAFYLCASRTGGEEKLFFGSGTQLSVL.

This rearrangement joins TRBV10-3 to TRBJ1-4; 8 bases line up with TRBD1. CDR3 length equals 13 residues. The V gene's germline CDR1 is ENHRY and CDR2 SYGVKD. J lost 5 bases, V lost 10 bases, and 6 bases had no gene match. The CDR3 sequence: CASKGQENEKLFF. CDR3 sequence (DNA): TGTGCCAGCAAGGGACAGGAAAATGAAAAACTGTTTTTT.

The chain uses TRBV3-1 (or the pseudogene TRBV3-2) and TRBJ2-3, with D perhaps matching TRBD2 (7 bases). Looked up from germline, CDR1 is LGHDT and CDR2 is YNNKEL (reference sequence). The CDR3 totals 16 residues. V lost 0 bases and J 6 bases, leaving 16 bases between the germline ends. The chain's CDR3 is CASSQDGGGGSDTQYF. CDR3 sequence (DNA): TGTGCCAGCAGCCAAGATGGCGGGGGCGGATCTGATACGCAGTATTTT.

V gene TRBV10-2 combines with J gene TRBJ1-3; D is perhaps TRBD1 (6 bases). Germline V gene lookup returns CDR1 WSHSY and CDR2 SAAADI. CDR3 length: 16 residues. The V end was cut by 0 bases, the J end by 3 bases, with 12 bases between. The CDR3 DNA is TGCGCCAGCAGTGAGTCTGGGGGGGCGTTTGGAAACACCATATATTTT. As protein: CASSESGGAFGNTIYF.

The table lists this clone with a count of one. The chain employs TRBV9 and TRBJ2-3; 11 bases line up with TRBD1. The germline V gene encodes CDR1 SGDLS and CDR2 YYNGEE. V gave up 4 bases and J gave up 6 bases; unmatched junction bases: 4. CDR3 length equals 14 residues. CDR3 sequence reads: CASSLGTGGDTQYF. DNA of the CDR3: TGTGCCAGCAGCCTCGGGACAGGGGGGGATACGCAGTATTTT.

This clone was seen just once. The chain uses TRBV10-3 and TRBJ1-1; 9 nucleotides match TRBD1. This CDR3 comprises 15 residues. V shed 11 bases and J 1 base; nucleotides not matched to a gene: 11. Germline V lookup: CDR1 ENHRY, CDR2 SYGVKD. CDR3 nucleotide sequence: TGTGCCTCAAAGGGACAGGGCGCAAGGAACACTGAAGCTTTCTTT. This gives the protein CASKGQGARNTEAFF.

The chain uses TRBV28 and TRBJ2-2, with 13 bases that match TRBD2. CDR3 size: 17 residues. The junction had 9 bases not matched to a gene; V was cut back by 4 bases and J by 7 bases. Germline V lookup: CDR1 MDHEN, CDR2 SYDVKM. CDR3 region: CASSSTGLAGVVGELFF. The DNA for the CDR3 is TGTGCCAGCAGTTCCACAGGACTAGCGGGAGTGGTCGGGGAGCTGTTTTTT.

The chain recombines TRBV27 with TRBJ1-5, with 7 bases that match TRBD1. V trimming: 4 bases; J trimming: 2 bases; junction bases outside the gene matches: 2. CDR1 and CDR2 from the germline V gene are MNHEY and SMNVEV (reference sequence). This CDR3 has 14 residues. CDR3 protein: CASSYGQGNQPQHF. CDR3 bases: TGTGCCAGCAGTTATGGACAGGGCAATCAGCCCCAGCATTTT.

The rearrangement joins TRBV9 to TRBJ1-3; 8 bases map to TRBD1. There are 15 residues in the CDR3. Germline CDR1 reads SGDLS; CDR2 reads YYNGEE. J gave up 0 bases and V 5 bases, and 4 bases lay outside the gene matches. The CDR3 spells CASSRQGASGNTIYF. CDR3 in DNA: TGTGCCAGCAGTCGGCAGGGGGCCTCTGGAAACACCATATATTTT.

The chain uses TRBV6-1 and TRBJ2-1; tentatively, D is TRBD1 (6 bases). Trimming removed 3 bases at V and 4 bases at J, with 19 bases between. Germline lookup yields CDR1 MNHNS and CDR2 SASEGT. There are 17 residues in the CDR3. The CDR3 bases are TGTGCCAGCAGTGATCTCTTTCGGACAGTGATTTACAATGAGCAGTTCTTC. Its translation: CASSDLFRTVIYNEQFF.

V gene TRBV7-9 combines with J gene TRBJ1-4; TRBD1 might be the D (6 bases). CDR1 is SEHNR and CDR2 is FQNEAQ in the germline V gene (reference sequence). This CDR3 has 15 amino acids. Trimming cost V 5 bases and J 4 bases, with 14 bases left between them. In DNA, the CDR3 is TGTGCCAGCAGCCCAGGGGTTGGGTTTAATGAAAAACTGTTTTTT. Translated, it gives CASSPGVGFNEKLFF.

The chain is built from TRBV9 and TRBJ1-1; 8 bases fit TRBD1. The CDR3 sequence is 15 residues long. Losses at the gene ends were 4 bases for V and 9 bases for J; bases not matched to a gene: 14. CDR1 SGDLS and CDR2 YYNGEE come from the germline V gene. The CDR3 sequence is CASSLTGQGSFQAFF. The CDR3 DNA follows: TGTGCCAGCAGCCTTACAGGACAGGGATCTTTCCAAGCTTTCTTT.

This clone has just one count. The genes are TRBV5-5 and TRBJ2-2; 8 bases match TRBD1. V gave up 4 bases and J gave up 1 base; unmatched junction bases: 0. Germline assignment: CDR1 SGHKS and CDR2 YYEKEE (reference sequence). This CDR3 has 14 residues. CDR3 sequence reads: CASSTGGNTGELFF. The CDR3 DNA sequence: TGTGCCAGCAGCACAGGGGGGAACACCGGGGAGCTGTTTTTT. The full variable domain, rest sourced from reference TRBV5-5 and TRBJ2-2, is DAGVTQSPTHLIKTRGQQVTLRCSPISGHKSVSWYQQVLGQGPQFIFQYYEKEERGRGNFPDRFSARQFPNYSSELNVNALLLGDSALYLCASSTGGNTGELFFGEGSRLTVL.

The chain uses TRBV2 and TRBJ1-1, with D perhaps TRBD1 (6 bases). There are 16 residues in the CDR3. The germline V gene has CDR1 SNHLY and CDR2 FYNNEI. Deletions cut 5 bases from V and 1 base from J, with 17 bases between. The chain's CDR3 is CASSQERTATNTEAFF. The CDR3 DNA follows: TGTGCCAGCAGTCAGGAGAGGACAGCCACGAACACTGAAGCTTTCTTT.